These 10 T cell receptor beta chains originate from one sample sequenced in a study of T cells in localized non-small cell lung cancer (dated by TCRdb to the early 2020s). Libraries were constructed by the immunoSEQ multiplex PCR assay. Sourced from immuneACCESS, this table was stored by TCRdb with only in-frame sequences that have V and J called. A share of the clones is absent; for the studies checked, an unresolved V gene accounts for under half, and the remainder has no known explanation. This sample has around 39,000 clones in its table, and roughly 88% of those were observed once. Jointly, the top ten make up roughly 2.5% of the sample. The sequencing used peripheral blood, collected before any cancer treatment. The receptors stem from a woman aged 40-70 years with stage I lung adenocarcinoma.

This clone was found once. V is TRBV27 and J is TRBJ2-1, with 7 bases matching TRBD2. Germline lookup yields CDR1 MNHEY and CDR2 SMNVEV (reference sequence). J lost 7 bases, V lost 1 base, and 19 bases had no gene match. The CDR3 is made up of 19 amino acids. DNA for the CDR3: TGTGCCAGCAGTTTATTGGATCCCAGCGGGATCTGGGATAGGAATGAGCAGTTCTTC. This encodes CASSLLDPSGIWDRNEQFF.

The rearrangement joins TRBV19 to TRBJ1-2; 7 bases fit TRBD1. J lost 0 bases, V lost 3 bases, and 4 bases had no gene match. The CDR3 totals 15 residues. Germline V lookup: CDR1 LNHDA, CDR2 SQIVND (reference sequence). The CDR3 bases are TGTGCCAGTAGTATCAACAGGGGAGCTAACTATGGCTACACCTTC. Protein sequence: CASSINRGANYGYTF. The full variable domain, its missing parts supplied by reference TRBV19 and TRBJ1-2, is DGGITQSPKYLFRKEGQNVTLSCEQNLNHDAMYWYRQDPGQGLRLIYYSQIVNDFQKGDIAEGYSVSREKKESFPLTVTSAQKNPTAFYLCASSINRGANYGYTFGSGTRLTVV.

This chain links TRBV19 with TRBJ1-5; 8 bases align to TRBD1. The germline V gene encodes CDR1 LNHDA and CDR2 SQIVND (reference sequence). V lost 6 bases to trimming and J lost 2 bases; unmatched junction nucleotides: 6. This CDR3 has 15 residues. CDR3 residues: CASSHGTGGNQPQHF. Written as DNA, the CDR3 is TGTGCCAGTAGCCACGGGACAGGCGGCAATCAGCCCCAGCATTTT.

This clone showed up just once. J is TRBJ2-5 and V is TRBV5-1; tentative D call: TRBD1 (6 bases). Between the trimmed V and J ends, which lost 0 bases and 4 bases, there was a span of 13 bases. Germline CDR1 and CDR2: SGHRS and YFSETQ. This CDR3 is 15 amino acids long. This CDR3 reads CASSLDTGFRETQYF. The CDR3 DNA reads TGCGCCAGCAGCTTGGACACAGGGTTCAGAGAGACCCAGTACTTC.

The J gene is TRBJ2-7, the V gene TRBV5-6; TRBD2 matches at 10 bases. The length of the CDR3 is 15 residues. Germline trimming cut 0 bases from V and 3 bases from J; bases unmatched to any gene: 3. Germline V gene lookup returns CDR1 SGHDT and CDR2 YYEEEE. The CDR3 DNA follows: TGTGCCAGCAGCTTGGCAGCTAGCGGGAGCTACGAGCAGTACTTC. It codes for CASSLAASGSYEQYF.

The genes are TRBV7-9 and TRBJ2-5; 8 nucleotides line up with TRBD2. Germline V gives CDR1 SEHNR, CDR2 FQNEAQ (reference sequence). The CDR3 sequence is 16 residues long. V dropped 2 bases and J dropped 5; count of bases not matched to a gene: 10. The CDR3 protein is CASSLNGGATEETQYF. CDR3 DNA sequence: TGTGCCAGCAGCTTAAACGGGGGGGCGACCGAGGAGACCCAGTACTTC.

The chain couples TRBV5-4 to TRBJ2-1, with 8 bases aligning to TRBD2. The CDR3 is 16 amino acids. The ends lost 7 bases at V and 0 bases at J; junction bases unmatched: 9. The germline CDR1 and CDR2 sequences are SGHNT and YYREEE (reference sequence). DNA for the CDR3: TGTGCCAGCGCCCTCGGCGCGGGGGGCTCCTACAATGAGCAGTTCTTC. Translated, it gives CASALGAGGSYNEQFF. The whole variable domain, filled in from reference TRBV5-4 and TRBJ2-1, reads ETGVTQSPTHLIKTRGQQVTLRCSSQSGHNTVSWYQQALGQGPQFIFQYYREEENGRGNFPPRFSGLQFPNYSSELNVNALELDDSALYLCASALGAGGSYNEQFFGPGTRLTVL.

The V gene is TRBV7-9, the J gene TRBJ2-1; the D gene is possibly TRBD1 (5 bases). V was trimmed by 4 bases and J by 1 base, leaving 11 bases between them. Germline V CDR1 and CDR2: SEHNR, FQNEAQ (reference sequence). This CDR3 has 15 amino acids. The CDR3 nucleotides read TGTGCCAGCAGCTCAAGGGGCATTTCCTACAATGAGCAGTTCTTC. Protein sequence: CASSSRGISYNEQFF.

This clone was found once. The sample holds other DNA sequences that translate to the same CDR3. The chain uses TRBV11-2 and TRBJ2-7, with D perhaps being TRBD1 or TRBD2 (5 bases each). Germline lookup yields CDR1 SGHAT and CDR2 FQNNGV. The CDR3 totals 14 residues. V dropped 0 bases and J dropped 6 bases, with 12 bases sitting between them. DNA for the CDR3: TGTGCCAGCAGCTTAGACCCCGGGACGAGCGAGCAGTACTTC. It is translated as CASSLDPGTSEQYF.

The chain employs TRBV18 and TRBJ1-5, with D possibly matching TRBD1 (5 bases). V lost 2 bases to trimming and J lost 1 base, with 9 bases between them. The CDR3 is 15 residues long. Germline lookup yields CDR1 KGHSH and CDR2 LQKENI. The CDR3 nucleotides are TGTGCCAGCTCACCAACGGGGGGGAGCAATCAGCCCCAGCATTTT. Protein product: CASSPTGGSNQPQHF.